This is a list of T cell receptor beta chains from one sample in a study of blood T cell repertoires in COVID-19. Method: immunoSEQ multiplex PCR; TCRdb's copy keeps in-frame clones and lacks some. Of 210,000 or so clones in the sample, over 75% were seen once. The sample was peripheral blood. Source of these receptors: a woman aged 40-49 years with acute or convalescent COVID-19. The CDR3 runs from the conserved cysteine through the conserved F or W. D genes are given only for firm matches. Clone size is given for some rows only: seen once, a few or many times, or a class if the clone is expanded.

j_gene: TRBJ2-3
d_gene: TRBD2
v_gene: TRBV5-1
abundance: once
CDR3aa: CASSSASGGVTDTQYF
CDR3nt: TGCGCCAGCAGCTCAGCTAGCGGGGGGGTCACAGATACGCAGTATTTT

j_gene: TRBJ1-2
d_gene: NA
v_gene: TRBV7-9
abundance: NA
CDR3aa: CASSLAGGEYYGYTF
CDR3nt: TGTGCCAGCAGCTTAGCAGGGGGGGAGTACTATGGCTACACCTTC

j_gene: TRBJ1-2
d_gene: NA
v_gene: TRBV6-5
abundance: NA
CDR3aa: CASRQGHYGYTF
CDR3nt: TGTGCCAGCCGTCAGGGTCACTATGGCTACACCTTC

j_gene: TRBJ2-3
d_gene: TRBD2
v_gene: TRBV10-2
abundance: NA
CDR3aa: CATGGSSDTQYF
CDR3nt: TGCGCCACGGGGGGGAGCTCAGATACGCAGTATTTT

j_gene: TRBJ1-2
d_gene: TRBD1
v_gene: TRBV18
abundance: NA
CDR3aa: CASSFRQGSYGYTF
CDR3nt: TGTGCCAGCTCATTCCGACAGGGTAGTTATGGCTACACCTTC

j_gene: TRBJ2-5
d_gene: TRBD2
v_gene: TRBV10-3
abundance: NA
CDR3aa: CAIRLAGEQETQYF
CDR3nt: TGTGCCATCAGACTAGCGGGGGAACAAGAGACCCAGTACTTC

j_gene: TRBJ2-1
d_gene: TRBD2
v_gene: TRBV19
abundance: NA
CDR3aa: CASRTTGTNYREQFF
CDR3nt: TGTGCCAGTAGGACAACCGGGACTAACTACAGGGAGCAGTTCTTC

j_gene: TRBJ1-5
d_gene: TRBD1
v_gene: TRBV6-6
abundance: NA
CDR3aa: CASSSSGTGGYQPQHF
CDR3nt: TGTGCCAGCAGTTCTTCCGGGACAGGGGGCTATCAGCCCCAGCATTTT

j_gene: TRBJ1-6
d_gene: NA
v_gene: TRBV7-3
abundance: NA
CDR3aa: CASSPGMNSPLHF
CDR3nt: TGTGCCAGCAGCCCAGGGATGAATTCACCCCTCCACTTT

j_gene: TRBJ2-3
d_gene: TRBD2
v_gene: TRBV3-1/TRBV3-2
abundance: few
CDR3aa: CASSPFAGGMTDTQYF
CDR3nt: TGTGCCAGCAGCCCCTTTGCGGGGGGCATGACAGATACGCAGTATTTT

j_gene: TRBJ2-5
d_gene: TRBD1
v_gene: TRBV24-1
abundance: NA
CDR3aa: CATSDYLGTGWDGETQYF
CDR3nt: TGTGCCACCAGTGATTACCTCGGGACAGGGTGGGATGGAGAGACCCAGTACTTC

j_gene: TRBJ2-5
d_gene: NA
v_gene: TRBV6-5
abundance: NA
CDR3aa: CASSYRGETQYF
CDR3nt: TGTGCCAGCAGTTACCGGGGGGAGACCCAGTACTTC

j_gene: TRBJ1-1
d_gene: NA
v_gene: TRBV3-1/TRBV3-2
abundance: few
CDR3aa: CASSRNVRDTEAFF
CDR3nt: TGTGCCAGCAGCCGGAACGTGAGGGACACTGAAGCTTTCTTT

j_gene: TRBJ1-5
d_gene: NA
v_gene: TRBV27
abundance: NA
CDR3aa: CASSLTPYQPQHF
CDR3nt: TGTGCCAGCAGTTTAACTCCATATCAGCCCCAGCATTTT

j_gene: TRBJ1-2
d_gene: TRBD1
v_gene: TRBV2
abundance: NA
CDR3aa: CASRTRTGNYGYTF
CDR3nt: TGTGCCAGCAGGACTAGGACAGGGAACTATGGCTACACCTTC

j_gene: TRBJ2-5
d_gene: NA
v_gene: TRBV5-4
abundance: NA
CDR3aa: CASSLAVRNQETQYF
CDR3nt: TGTGCCAGCAGCTTGGCGGTGCGAAACCAAGAGACCCAGTACTTC

j_gene: TRBJ2-1
d_gene: NA
v_gene: TRBV7-9
abundance: NA
CDR3aa: CASSLQGGEGNEQFF
CDR3nt: TGTGCCAGCAGCTTACAGGGAGGTGAGGGCAATGAGCAGTTCTTC

j_gene: TRBJ1-5
d_gene: TRBD1
v_gene: TRBV4-1
abundance: NA
CDR3aa: CASSQETGASNQPQHF
CDR3nt: TGCGCCAGCAGCCAAGAAACAGGGGCGAGCAATCAGCCCCAGCATTTT

j_gene: TRBJ2-2
d_gene: TRBD1
v_gene: TRBV6-5
abundance: NA
CDR3aa: CASSWDRGDTGELFF
CDR3nt: TGTGCCAGCAGTTGGGACAGGGGGGACACCGGGGAGCTGTTTTTT

j_gene: TRBJ1-2
d_gene: TRBD1
v_gene: TRBV25-1
abundance: NA
CDR3aa: CASSPTSDRDNYGYTF
CDR3nt: TGTGCCAGCAGTCCTACCTCGGACAGGGATAACTATGGCTACACCTTC

j_gene: TRBJ1-2
d_gene: TRBD1
v_gene: TRBV6-5
abundance: NA
CDR3aa: CASSYTPLTGSYGYTF
CDR3nt: TGTGCCAGCAGTTACACACCTCTGACAGGGTCCTATGGCTACACCTTC

j_gene: TRBJ2-5
d_gene: TRBD1
v_gene: TRBV19
abundance: NA
CDR3aa: CASSIGTGAAQETQYF
CDR3nt: TGTGCCAGTAGTATAGGAACAGGGGCCGCCCAAGAGACCCAGTACTTC

j_gene: TRBJ2-2
d_gene: NA
v_gene: TRBV5-1
abundance: NA
CDR3aa: CASSLRGHPNTGELFF
CDR3nt: TGCGCCAGCAGCTTAAGGGGACATCCGAACACCGGGGAGCTGTTTTTT

j_gene: TRBJ2-3
d_gene: TRBD2
v_gene: TRBV5-1
abundance: NA
CDR3aa: CASSLRLAGGTTDTQYF
CDR3nt: TGCGCCAGCAGCTTGCGACTAGCGGGGGGGACCACAGATACGCAGTATTTT

j_gene: TRBJ1-6
d_gene: TRBD1
v_gene: TRBV7-2
abundance: NA
CDR3aa: CASTPGRDRNSPLHF
CDR3nt: TGTGCCAGCACCCCGGGGCGGGACAGGAATTCACCCCTCCACTTT